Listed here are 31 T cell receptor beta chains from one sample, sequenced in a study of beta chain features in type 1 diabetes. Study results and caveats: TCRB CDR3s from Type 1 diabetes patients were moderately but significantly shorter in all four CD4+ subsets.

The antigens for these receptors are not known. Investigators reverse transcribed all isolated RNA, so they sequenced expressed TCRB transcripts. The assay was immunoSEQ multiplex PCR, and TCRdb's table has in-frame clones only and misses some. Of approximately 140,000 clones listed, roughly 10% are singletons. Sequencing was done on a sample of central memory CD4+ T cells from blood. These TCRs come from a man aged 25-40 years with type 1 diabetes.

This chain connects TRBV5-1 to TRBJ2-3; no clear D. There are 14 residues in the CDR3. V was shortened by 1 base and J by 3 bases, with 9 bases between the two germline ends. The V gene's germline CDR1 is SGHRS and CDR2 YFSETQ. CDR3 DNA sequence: TGCGCCAGCAGCTTGAGCCAACCTACAGATACGCAGTATTTT. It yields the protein CASSLSQPTDTQYF.

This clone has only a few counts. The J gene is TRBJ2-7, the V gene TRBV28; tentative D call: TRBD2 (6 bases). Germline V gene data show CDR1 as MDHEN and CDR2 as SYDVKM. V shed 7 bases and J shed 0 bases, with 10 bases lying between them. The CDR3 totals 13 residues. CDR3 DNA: TGTGCCAGCACTACCGGGGGCTCCTACGAGCAGTACTTC. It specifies CASTTGGSYEQYF.

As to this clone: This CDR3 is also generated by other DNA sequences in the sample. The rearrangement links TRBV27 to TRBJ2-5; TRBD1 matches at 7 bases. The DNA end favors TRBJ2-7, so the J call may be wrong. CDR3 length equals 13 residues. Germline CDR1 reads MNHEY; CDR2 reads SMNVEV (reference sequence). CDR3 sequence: CASSFRDSYEQYF. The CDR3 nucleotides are TGTGCCAGCAGTTTCCGGGACAGCTACGAGCAGTACTTC.

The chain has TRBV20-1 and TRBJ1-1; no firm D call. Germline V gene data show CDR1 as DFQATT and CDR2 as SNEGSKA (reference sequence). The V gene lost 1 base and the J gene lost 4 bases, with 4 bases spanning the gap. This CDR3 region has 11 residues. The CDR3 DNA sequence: TGCAGTGCTAGAGTCTCCACTGAAGCTTTCTTT. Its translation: CSARVSTEAFF.

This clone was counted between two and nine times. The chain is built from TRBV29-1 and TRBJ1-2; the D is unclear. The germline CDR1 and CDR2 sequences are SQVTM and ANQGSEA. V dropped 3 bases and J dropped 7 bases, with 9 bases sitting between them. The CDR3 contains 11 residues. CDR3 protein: CSVDAGSGYTF. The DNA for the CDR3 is TGCAGCGTTGACGCAGGTAGTGGCTACACCTTC.

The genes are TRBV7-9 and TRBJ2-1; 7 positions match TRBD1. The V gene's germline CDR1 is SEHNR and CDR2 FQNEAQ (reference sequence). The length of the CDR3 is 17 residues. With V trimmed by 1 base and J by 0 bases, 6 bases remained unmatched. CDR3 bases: TGTGCCAGCAGCTTAGGGACAGGTAGCCCCTCCTACAATGAGCAGTTCTTC. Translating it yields CASSLGTGSPSYNEQFF.

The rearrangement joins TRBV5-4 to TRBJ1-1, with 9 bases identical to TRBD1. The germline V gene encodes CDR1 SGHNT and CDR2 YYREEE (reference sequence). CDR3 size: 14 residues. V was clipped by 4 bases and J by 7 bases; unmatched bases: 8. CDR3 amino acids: CASSHRGLLSEAFF. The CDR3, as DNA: TGTGCCAGCAGCCACAGGGGGCTTTTAAGTGAAGCTTTCTTT.

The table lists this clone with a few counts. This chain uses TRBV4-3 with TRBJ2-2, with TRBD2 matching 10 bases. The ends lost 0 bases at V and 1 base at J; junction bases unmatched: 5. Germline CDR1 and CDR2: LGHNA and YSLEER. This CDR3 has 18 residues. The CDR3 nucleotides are TGCGCCAGCAGCCAAGAATTAGCGGGGGGTGAGAACACCGGGGAGCTGTTTTTT. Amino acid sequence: CASSQELAGGENTGELFF.

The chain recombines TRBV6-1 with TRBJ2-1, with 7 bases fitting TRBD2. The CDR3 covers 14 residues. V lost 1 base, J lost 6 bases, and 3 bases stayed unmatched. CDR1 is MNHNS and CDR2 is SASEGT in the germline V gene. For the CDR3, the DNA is TGTGCCAGCAGTGAAGGGGCGGGGGTCAATGAGCAGTTCTTC. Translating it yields CASSEGAGVNEQFF.

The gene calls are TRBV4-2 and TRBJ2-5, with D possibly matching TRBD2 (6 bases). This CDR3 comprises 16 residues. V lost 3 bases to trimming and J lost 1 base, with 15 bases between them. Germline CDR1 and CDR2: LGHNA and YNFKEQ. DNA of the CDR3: TGTGCCAGCAGCCAGAGCGGCGGGACGGCCCAAGAGACCCAGTACTTC. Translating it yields CASSQSGGTAQETQYF.

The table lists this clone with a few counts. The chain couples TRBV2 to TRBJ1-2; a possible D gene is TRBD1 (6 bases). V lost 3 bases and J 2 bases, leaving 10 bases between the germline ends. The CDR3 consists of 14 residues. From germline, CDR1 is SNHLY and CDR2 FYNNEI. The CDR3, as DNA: TGTGCCAGCAGTGATCAGGGGAAAAACTATGGCTACACCTTC. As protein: CASSDQGKNYGYTF.

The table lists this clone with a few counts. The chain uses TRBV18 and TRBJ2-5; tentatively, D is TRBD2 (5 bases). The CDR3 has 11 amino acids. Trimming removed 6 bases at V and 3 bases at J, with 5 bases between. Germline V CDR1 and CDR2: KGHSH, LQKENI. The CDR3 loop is CASSGEETQYF. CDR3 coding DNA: TGTGCCAGCTCGGGAGAAGAGACCCAGTACTTC.

The CDR3 here is CASRQGLNQPQHF. CDR3 DNA sequence: TGTGCCAGCCGACAGGGCCTAAATCAGCCCCAGCATTTT. J is TRBJ1-5 and V is TRBV18; 7 nucleotides agree with TRBD1. Germline V CDR1 and CDR2: KGHSH, LQKENI. V was clipped by 8 bases and J by 4 bases; unmatched bases: 5. This CDR3 contains 13 residues.

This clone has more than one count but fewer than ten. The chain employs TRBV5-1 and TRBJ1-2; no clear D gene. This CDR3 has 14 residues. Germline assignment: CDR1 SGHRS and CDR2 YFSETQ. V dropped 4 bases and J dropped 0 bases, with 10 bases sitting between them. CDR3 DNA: TGCGCCAGCAGCGCGTCTGCGGCTAACTATGGCTACACCTTC. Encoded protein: CASSASAANYGYTF.

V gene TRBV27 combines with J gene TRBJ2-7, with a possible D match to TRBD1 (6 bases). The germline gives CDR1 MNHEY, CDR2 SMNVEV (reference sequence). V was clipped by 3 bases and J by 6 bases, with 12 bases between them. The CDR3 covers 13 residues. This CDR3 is CASSFGKGVEQYF. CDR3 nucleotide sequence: TGTGCCAGCAGTTTCGGTAAGGGGGTCGAGCAGTACTTC.

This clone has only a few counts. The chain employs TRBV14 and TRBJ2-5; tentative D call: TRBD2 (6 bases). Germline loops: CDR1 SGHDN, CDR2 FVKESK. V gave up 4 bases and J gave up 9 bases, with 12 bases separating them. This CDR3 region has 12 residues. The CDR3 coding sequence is TGTGCCAGCAGCCCTAGTGGGAGGTCCCAGTACTTC. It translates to CASSPSGRSQYF.

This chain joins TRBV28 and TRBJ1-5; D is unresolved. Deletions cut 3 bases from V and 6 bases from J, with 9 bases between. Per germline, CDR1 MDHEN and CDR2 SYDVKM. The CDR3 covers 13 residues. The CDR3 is CASSFARGQPQHF. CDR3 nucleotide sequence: TGTGCCAGCAGTTTTGCCCGGGGTCAGCCCCAGCATTTT.

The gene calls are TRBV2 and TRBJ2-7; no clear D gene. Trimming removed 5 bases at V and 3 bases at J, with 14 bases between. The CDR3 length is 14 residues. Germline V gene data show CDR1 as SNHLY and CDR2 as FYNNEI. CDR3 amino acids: CASSPSMTHYEQYF. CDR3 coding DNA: TGTGCCAGCAGTCCCAGTATGACACACTACGAGCAGTACTTC.

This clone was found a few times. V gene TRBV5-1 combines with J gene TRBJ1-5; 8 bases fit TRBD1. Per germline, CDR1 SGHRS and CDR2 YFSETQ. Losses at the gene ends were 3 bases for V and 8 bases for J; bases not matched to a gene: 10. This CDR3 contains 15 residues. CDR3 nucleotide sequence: TGCGCCAGCAGCTCTGTCGCAGGGGGCAGGGAGCCCCAGCATTTT. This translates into CASSSVAGGREPQHF.

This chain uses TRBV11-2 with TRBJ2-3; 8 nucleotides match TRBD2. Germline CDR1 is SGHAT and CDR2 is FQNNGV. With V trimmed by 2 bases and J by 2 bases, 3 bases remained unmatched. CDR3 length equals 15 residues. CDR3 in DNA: TGTGCCAGCAGCTTAATAGCGGGGTCCACAGATACGCAGTATTTT. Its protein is CASSLIAGSTDTQYF.

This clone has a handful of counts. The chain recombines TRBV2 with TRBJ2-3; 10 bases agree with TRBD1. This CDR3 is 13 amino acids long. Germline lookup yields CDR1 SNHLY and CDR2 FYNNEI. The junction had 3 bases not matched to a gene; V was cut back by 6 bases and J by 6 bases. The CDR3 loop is CASSEDRGDTQYF. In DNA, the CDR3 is TGTGCCAGCAGCGAGGACAGGGGGGATACGCAGTATTTT.

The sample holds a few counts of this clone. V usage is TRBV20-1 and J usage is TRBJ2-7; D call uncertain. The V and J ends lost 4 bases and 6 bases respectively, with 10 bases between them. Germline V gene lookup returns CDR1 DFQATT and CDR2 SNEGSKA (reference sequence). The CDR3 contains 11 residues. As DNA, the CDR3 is TGCAGTGCTACGACATCTCTCGAGCAGTACTTC. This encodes CSATTSLEQYF.

CDR3 DNA sequence: TGTGCCAGCAGCCAAGATGTTGGTCGGGAAAAACTGTTTTTT. It translates to CASSQDVGREKLFF. The rearrangement joins TRBV4-2 to TRBJ1-4; no clear D gene. Between the trimmed V and J ends, which lost 0 bases and 8 bases, there was a span of 10 bases. Germline V gene data show CDR1 as LGHNA and CDR2 as YNFKEQ. The CDR3 has 14 amino acids.

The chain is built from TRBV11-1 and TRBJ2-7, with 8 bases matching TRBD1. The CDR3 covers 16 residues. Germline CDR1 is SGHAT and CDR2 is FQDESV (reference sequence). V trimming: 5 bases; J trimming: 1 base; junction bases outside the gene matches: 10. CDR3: CASSTGGRTGSYEQYF. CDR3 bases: TGTGCCAGCAGCACAGGGGGACGGACGGGATCCTACGAGCAGTACTTC.

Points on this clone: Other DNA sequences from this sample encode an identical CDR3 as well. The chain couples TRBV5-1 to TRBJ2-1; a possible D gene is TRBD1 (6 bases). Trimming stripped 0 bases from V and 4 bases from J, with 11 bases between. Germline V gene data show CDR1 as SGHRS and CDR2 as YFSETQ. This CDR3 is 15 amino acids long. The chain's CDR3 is CASSLEGTPYNEQFF. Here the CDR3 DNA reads TGCGCCAGCAGCTTGGAGGGGACACCATACAATGAGCAGTTCTTC.

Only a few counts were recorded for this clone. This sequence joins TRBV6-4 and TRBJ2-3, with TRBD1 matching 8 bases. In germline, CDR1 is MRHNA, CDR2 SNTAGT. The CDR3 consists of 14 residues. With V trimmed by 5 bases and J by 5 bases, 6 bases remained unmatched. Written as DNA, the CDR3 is TGTGCCAGCAGTCTTCAGGGGGCCCTAGATACGCAGTATTTT. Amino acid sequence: CASSLQGALDTQYF.

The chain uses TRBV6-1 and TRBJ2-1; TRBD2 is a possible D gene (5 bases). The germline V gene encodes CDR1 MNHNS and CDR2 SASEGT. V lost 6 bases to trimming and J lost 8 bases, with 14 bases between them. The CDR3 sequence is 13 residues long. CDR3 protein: CASRRVTGDEQFF. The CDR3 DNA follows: TGTGCCAGCAGGAGGGTTACCGGCGATGAGCAGTTCTTC.

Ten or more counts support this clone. CDR3: CASRPLLQGGDTGELFF. The CDR3, as DNA: TGTGCCAGCAGACCCCTCTTGCAAGGGGGGGACACCGGGGAGCTGTTTTTT. This rearrangement joins TRBV2 to TRBJ2-2; D possibly corresponds to TRBD2 (7 bases). V lost 6 bases and J lost 3, with 20 bases in between. CDR3 length: 17 amino acids. Germline V CDR1 and CDR2: SNHLY, FYNNEI.

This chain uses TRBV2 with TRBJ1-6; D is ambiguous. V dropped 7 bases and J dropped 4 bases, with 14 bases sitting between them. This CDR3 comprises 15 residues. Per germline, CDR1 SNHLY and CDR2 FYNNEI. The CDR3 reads CASKSHVRYNSPLHF. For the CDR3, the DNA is TGTGCCAGCAAGTCTCATGTGAGGTATAATTCACCCCTCCACTTT.

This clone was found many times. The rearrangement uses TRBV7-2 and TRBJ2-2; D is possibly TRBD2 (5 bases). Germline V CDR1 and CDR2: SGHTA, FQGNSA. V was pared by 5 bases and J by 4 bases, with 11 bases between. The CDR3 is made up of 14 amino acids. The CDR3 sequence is CASSRGRPTGELFF. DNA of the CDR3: TGTGCCAGCAGCCGTGGGAGACCCACCGGGGAGCTGTTTTTT. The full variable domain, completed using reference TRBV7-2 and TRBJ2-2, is GAGVSQSPSNKVTEKGKDVELRCDPISGHTALYWYRQSLGQGLEFLIYFQGNSAPDKSGLPSDRFSAERTGGSVSTLTIQRTQQEDSAVYLCASSRGRPTGELFFGEGSRLTVL.

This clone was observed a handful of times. CDR3 DNA sequence: TGTGCCAGCATGGCCCACGGAAACACCATATATTTT. This translates into CASMAHGNTIYF. The rearrangement links TRBV6-5 to TRBJ1-3; D is unresolved. The CDR3 runs 12 residues. The germline CDR1 and CDR2 sequences are MNHEY and SVGAGI. Trimming left V 7 bases short and J 4 bases short, with 8 bases between.